These 8 T cell receptor beta chains originate from one sample sequenced in a study of T-cell memory formation after mild COVID-19. Using its own MiXCR run on the 5' RACE reads, TCRdb lists one record per CDR3 protein. This sample has 210,000 or so distinct CDR3 sequences, with 27% found just once. The source material was PBMCs or a T cell subset sorted from them (not recorded which). The receptors here all came from an adult woman who had mild COVID-19 (a few samples of this study predate the infection). Cell type and time point are not known.

This rearrangement joins TRBV4-1 to TRBJ2-3; TRBD2 aligns across 8 bases. The CDR3 is made up of 16 amino acids. Germline V lookup: CDR1 MGHRA, CDR2 YSYEKL. The V gene end was trimmed by 1 base and the J gene end by 1 base; junction bases not matched to a gene: 4. The CDR3 region is CASSQAGGGRTDTQYF. CDR3 coding DNA: TGCGCCAGCAGCCAAGCGGGCGGGGGGCGCACAGATACGCAGTATTTT.

The table lists this clonotype with a few counts. The chain carries TRBV18 and TRBJ2-7, with D unclear. CDR3 length: 12 residues. Between the trimmed V and J ends, which lost 2 bases and 6 bases, there was a span of 8 bases. Germline V CDR1 and CDR2: KGHSH, LQKENI. CDR3 sequence (DNA): TGTGCCAGCTCACCAGGGTCAGGCGAGCAGTACTTC. The encoded protein is CASSPGSGEQYF.

This clonotype came up a few times. The chain carries TRBV4-1 and TRBJ2-2; TRBD1 matches 8 bases. The J segment lost 4 bases and the V segment lost 2 bases, leaving 6 bases of the junction unmatched. Germline V lookup: CDR1 MGHRA, CDR2 YSYEKL. This CDR3 spans 16 amino acids. In DNA, the CDR3 is TGCGCCAGCAGCCAACCCAGGGGGCAGGTCACCGGGGAGCTGTTTTTT. Protein sequence: CASSQPRGQVTGELFF.

A word on this clonotype: One junction end does not reproduce the germline sequence, and a read error may be involved. The chain has TRBV27 and TRBJ2-1; D may match TRBD1 or TRBD2 (5 bases each). This CDR3 is built from 13 residues. The germline gives CDR1 MNHEY, CDR2 SMNVEV (reference sequence). CDR3 nucleotide sequence: TGTGCCAGCAGCTTATCGGGACCGAATGAGCAGTTCTTC. Translating it yields CASSLSGPNEQFF.

The V call is TRBV24-1, the J call TRBJ1-1; D remains ambiguous. This CDR3 spans 14 amino acids. V lost 3 bases and J lost 2, with 9 bases in between. CDR1 is KGHDR, CDR2 SFDVKD, per germline. The CDR3 spells CATSDGVGNTEAFF. CDR3 nucleotide sequence: TGTGCCACCAGTGATGGGGTCGGAAACACTGAAGCTTTCTTT.

The gene calls are TRBV5-1 and TRBJ2-1; no reliable D call. Germline V gene sequence: CDR1 SGHRS, CDR2 YFSETQ. CDR3 length: 12 amino acids. V was shortened by 5 bases and J by 9 bases, with 12 bases between the two germline ends. DNA for the CDR3: TGCGCCAGCAGAACGGGTTTAGGTGAGCAGTTCTTC. It codes for CASRTGLGEQFF.

This chain connects TRBV24-1 to TRBJ2-2; 7 bases map to TRBD1. With 6 bases clipped from V and 0 bases from J, the junction kept 3 bases outside the gene matches. The length of the CDR3 is 15 residues. The germline V gene has CDR1 KGHDR and CDR2 SFDVKD. The CDR3 region has the DNA TGTGCCACCAGTTCCGGGACAGCGAACACCGGGGAGCTGTTTTTT. Amino acids: CATSSGTANTGELFF.

The V and J genes are TRBV7-8 and TRBJ2-5; 9 bases align to TRBD1. The CDR3 sequence is 16 residues long. The V gene's germline CDR1 is SGHVS and CDR2 FQNEAQ. The J segment lost 0 bases and the V segment lost 3 bases, leaving 5 bases of the junction unmatched. The CDR3 DNA follows: TGTGCCAGCAGCTTTGGTAGGACAGGGGACCAAGAGACCCAGTACTTC. Its translation is CASSFGRTGDQETQYF.